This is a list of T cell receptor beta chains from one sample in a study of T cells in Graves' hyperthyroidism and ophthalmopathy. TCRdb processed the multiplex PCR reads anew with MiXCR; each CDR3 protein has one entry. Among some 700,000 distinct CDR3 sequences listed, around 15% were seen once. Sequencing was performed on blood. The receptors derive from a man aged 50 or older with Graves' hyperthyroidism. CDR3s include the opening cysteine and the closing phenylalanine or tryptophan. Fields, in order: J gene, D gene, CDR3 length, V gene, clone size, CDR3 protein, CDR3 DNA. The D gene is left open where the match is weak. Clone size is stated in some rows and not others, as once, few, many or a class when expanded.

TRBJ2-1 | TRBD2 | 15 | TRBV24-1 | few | CATSEGLAFYNEQFF | TGTGCCACCAGCGAGGGACTAGCGTTCTACAATGAGCAGTTCTTC
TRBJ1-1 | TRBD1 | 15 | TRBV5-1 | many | CASSGTDRGRTEAFF | TGCGCCAGCAGCGGCACTGACAGGGGTCGCACTGAAGCTTTCTTT
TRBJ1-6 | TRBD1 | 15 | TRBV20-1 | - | CSAPAGQGFNSPLHF | TGCAGTGCTCCTGCGGGACAGGGATTTAATTCACCCCTCCACTTT
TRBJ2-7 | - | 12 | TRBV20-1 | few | CSATGSQYEQYF | TGCAGTGCTACAGGGTCTCAATACGAGCAGTACTTC
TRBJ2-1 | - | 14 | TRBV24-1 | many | CATSRDGGVDEQFF | TGTGCCACCAGCCGGGACGGAGGCGTCGATGAGCAGTTCTTC
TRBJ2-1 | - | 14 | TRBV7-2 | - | CASRRGISYNEQLF | TGTGCCAGCAGAAGGGGGATCTCCTACAATGAGCAGTTGTTC
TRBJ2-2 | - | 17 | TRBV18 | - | CASSPPVGHPNTGELFF | TGTGCCAGCTCACCACCTGTAGGACACCCGAACACCGGGGAGCTGTTTTTT
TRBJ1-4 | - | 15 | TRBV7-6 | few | CASSPMAGRSEKLFF | TGTGCCAGCAGCCCTATGGCGGGACGGAGCGAAAAACTGTTTTTT
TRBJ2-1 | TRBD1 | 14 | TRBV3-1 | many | CASSQEGQGDEQFF | TGTGCCAGCAGCCAAGAGGGACAGGGGGATGAGCAGTTCTTC
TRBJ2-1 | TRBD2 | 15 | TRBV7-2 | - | CASSSSGAFYNEQFF | TGTGCCAGCAGTAGTAGCGGGGCCTTTTACAATGAGCAGTTCTTC
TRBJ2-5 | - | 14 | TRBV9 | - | CASSVRGDQETQYF | TGTGCCAGCAGCGTCAGGGGGGATCAAGAGACCCAGTACTTC
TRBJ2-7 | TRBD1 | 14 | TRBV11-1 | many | CASSQPGQSYEQYF | TGTGCCAGCAGCCAACCGGGACAGAGCTACGAGCAGTACTTC
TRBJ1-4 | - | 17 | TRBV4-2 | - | CASSQGPTERRSGELFF | TGTGCCAGCAGCCAAGGCCCGACAGAGCGTCGGTCGGGAGAACTGTTTTTT
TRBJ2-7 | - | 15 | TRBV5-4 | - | CASSPQSGASYEQYF | TGTGCCAGCAGCCCCCAGAGTGGTGCTTCCTACGAGCAGTACTTC
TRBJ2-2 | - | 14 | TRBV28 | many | CASSFPPRAGELFF | TGTGCCAGCAGTTTTCCCCCGAGGGCCGGGGAGCTGTTTTTT
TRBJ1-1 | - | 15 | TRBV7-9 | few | CASSSVAPQNTEAFF | TGTGCCAGCAGCTCTGTAGCCCCGCAGAACACTGAAGCTTTCTTT
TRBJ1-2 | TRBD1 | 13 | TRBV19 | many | CASTLTGAPGYTF | TGTGCCAGTACCTTGACAGGGGCGCCCGGCTACACCTTC
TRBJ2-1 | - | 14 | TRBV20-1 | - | CSARDQLSVNEQFF | TGCAGTGCTAGAGATCAGCTCTCCGTGAATGAGCAGTTCTTC
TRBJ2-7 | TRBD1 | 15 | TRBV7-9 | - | CASSSWTGSSYEQYF | TGTGCCAGCAGCTCCTGGACAGGTAGCTCCTACGAGCAGTACTTC
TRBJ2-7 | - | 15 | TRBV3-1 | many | CASSVQGTGEREQYF | TGTGCCAGCAGCGTACAAGGGACCGGGGAGCGCGAGCAGTACTTC
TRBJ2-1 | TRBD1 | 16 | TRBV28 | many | CASRFITGGSYNEQFF | TGTGCCAGCAGATTCATTACAGGGGGCTCCTACAATGAGCAGTTCTTC
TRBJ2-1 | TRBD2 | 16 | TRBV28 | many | CASTQGGTSSYNEQFF | TGTGCCAGCACCCAGGGAGGGACGAGCTCCTACAATGAGCAGTTCTTC
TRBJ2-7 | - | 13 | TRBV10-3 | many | CAIGQGEVDEQYF | TGTGCCATCGGGCAGGGTGAAGTTGACGAGCAGTACTTC
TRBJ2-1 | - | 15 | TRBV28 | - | CASSQGGAGNNEQFF | TGTGCCAGCAGTCAGGGGGGCGCGGGAAACAATGAGCAGTTCTTC
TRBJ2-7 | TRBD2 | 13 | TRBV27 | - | CASSFGLASEQYF | TGTGCCAGCAGTTTCGGACTAGCCTCCGAGCAGTACTTC
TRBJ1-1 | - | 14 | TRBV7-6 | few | CASSLEGRRTEAFF | TGTGCCAGCAGCTTAGAAGGGCGGCGAACTGAAGCTTTCTTT
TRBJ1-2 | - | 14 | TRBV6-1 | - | CASIGPNPSYGYTF | TGTGCCAGCATTGGGCCCAACCCTTCCTATGGCTACACCTTC
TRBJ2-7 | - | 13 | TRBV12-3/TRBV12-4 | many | CASRVGGLYEQYF | TGTGCCAGCCGCGTCGGCGGCCTCTACGAGCAGTACTTC
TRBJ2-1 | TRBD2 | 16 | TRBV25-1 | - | CASSGVTRDYDNEQFF | TGTGCCAGCAGTGGGGTGACTAGGGACTACGACAATGAGCAGTTCTTC
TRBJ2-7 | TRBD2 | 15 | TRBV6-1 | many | CASMGLATSSYEQYF | TGTGCCAGCATGGGACTAGCGACGAGCTCCTACGAGCAGTACTTC
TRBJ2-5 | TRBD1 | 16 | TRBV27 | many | CASSPLRGPSRETQYF | TGTGCCAGCAGTCCGCTTAGGGGGCCCTCTCGAGAGACCCAGTACTTC
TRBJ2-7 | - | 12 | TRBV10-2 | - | CARTGHPYEQYF | TGCGCCAGAACGGGACATCCCTACGAGCAGTACTTC
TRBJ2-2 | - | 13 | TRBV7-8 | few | CASSFRVTGELFF | TGTGCCAGCAGCTTTAGGGTTACCGGGGAGCTGTTTTTT
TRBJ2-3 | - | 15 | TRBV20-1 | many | CSAREWRTSTDTQYF | TGCAGTGCTAGAGAGTGGCGTACTAGCACAGATACGCAGTATTTT
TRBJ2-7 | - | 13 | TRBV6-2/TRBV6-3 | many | CASSDPGSHEQYF | TGTGCCAGCAGTGACCCGGGGTCCCACGAGCAGTACTTC
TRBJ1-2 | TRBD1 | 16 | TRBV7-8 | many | CASSPIGTGGLGGYTF | TGTGCCAGCAGCCCTATCGGGACAGGGGGTTTGGGTGGCTACACCTTC
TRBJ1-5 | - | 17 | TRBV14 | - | CASKPGNPGRSNQPQHF | TGTGCCAGCAAGCCCGGGAATCCGGGGAGAAGCAATCAGCCCCAGCATTTT
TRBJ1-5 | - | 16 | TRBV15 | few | CATSRDKDYSNQPQHF | TGTGCCACCAGCAGAGATAAGGACTATAGCAATCAGCCCCAGCATTTT
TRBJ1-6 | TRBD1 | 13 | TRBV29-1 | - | CSVTTGGGSPLHF | TGCAGCGTTACTACAGGGGGAGGGTCACCCCTCCACTTT
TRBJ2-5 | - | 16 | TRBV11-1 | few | CASSLITRAAQETQYF | TGTGCCAGCAGCTTAATCACCCGGGCAGCCCAAGAGACCCAGTACTTC